The rows below give T cell receptor beta chains drawn from one sample of a study of T cells after yellow fever vaccination. MiXCR, applied by TCRdb to the 5' RACE reads, yields one record per CDR3 protein. The sample holds a few hundred thousand distinct CDR3 sequences; approximately 3% are singletons and the top ten take less than 3.5%. The sequencing here drew on CD4+ T cells sorted from PBMCs, taken 10 days after the yellow fever booster vaccination. These receptors all stem from a man between 18 and 29 years old who received the YFV17D yellow fever vaccine. CDR3s include the opening cysteine and the closing phenylalanine or tryptophan. A D gene is named only where the DNA matches it firmly. The size field is filled for only some rows; it gives once, few, many or a size class.

abundance	d_gene	v_gene	j_gene	CDR3aa	CDR3nt
few	.	TRBV20-1	TRBJ1-4	CSAPLRGRNEKLFF	TGCAGTGCCCCCCTAAGAGGACGGAATGAAAAACTGTTTTTT
few	.	TRBV18	TRBJ2-1	CASSPPGGGLYNEQFF	TGTGCCAGCTCACCACCGGGAGGGGGCCTCTACAATGAGCAGTTCTTC
many	.	TRBV7-9	TRBJ1-2	CASSLDVWGRVLKGYTF	TGTGCCAGCAGCTTAGATGTCTGGGGGCGAGTTTTAAAAGGCTACACCTTC
.	TRBD1	TRBV7-2	TRBJ1-1	CASSLYGTVNTEAFF	TGTGCCAGCAGCTTATATGGGACAGTGAACACTGAAGCTTTCTTT
many	.	TRBV5-1	TRBJ2-6	CASSSDSSGANVLTF	TGCGCCAGCAGCTCCGACAGCTCTGGGGCCAACGTCCTGACTTTC
.	.	TRBV5-1	TRBJ1-4	CASSPGLSREKLFF	TGCGCCAGCAGCCCAGGACTCAGCCGCGAAAAACTGTTTTTT
.	.	TRBV20-1	TRBJ1-2	CSARDQTRRGYTF	TGCAGTGCTAGAGATCAGACCAGGCGGGGCTACACCTTC
few	.	TRBV9	TRBJ2-5	CASSVAGGPSGQETQYF	TGTGCCAGCAGCGTAGCCGGGGGGCCGTCTGGGCAAGAGACCCAGTACTTC
many	.	TRBV20-1	TRBJ1-1	CSAREGGTNTEAFF	TGCAGTGCTAGAGAGGGAGGGACCAACACTGAAGCTTTCTTT
many	.	TRBV18	TRBJ1-1	CASSPSVPNTEAFF	TGTGCCAGCTCACCCTCTGTTCCTAACACTGAAGCTTTCTTT
many	TRBD1	TRBV7-2	TRBJ1-1	CASRVPGQYTEAFF	TGTGCCAGCAGGGTTCCGGGACAGTACACTGAAGCTTTCTTT
many	.	TRBV5-4	TRBJ2-1	CASSLSPVHEQFF	TGTGCCAGCAGCTTGTCGCCGGTCCATGAGCAGTTCTTC
.	TRBD1	TRBV7-7	TRBJ1-2	CASSLVGQGSNGYTF	TGTGCCAGCAGCTTAGTCGGACAGGGATCGAACGGCTACACCTTC
few	.	TRBV12-3/TRBV12-4	TRBJ1-2	CASSLAPPRAHYGYTF	TGTGCCAGCAGTTTGGCCCCCCCCAGGGCCCACTATGGCTACACCTTC
many	.	TRBV6-5	TRBJ2-1	CASRHGQYNEQFF	TGTGCCAGCAGGCACGGACAGTACAATGAGCAGTTCTTC
many	.	TRBV7-3	TRBJ2-7	CASSLSGGNLWNEQYF	TGTGCCAGCAGTTTGTCGGGCGGCAACTTGTGGAACGAGCAGTACTTC
many	.	TRBV5-6	TRBJ1-1	CASSLISAALKGTEAFF	TGTGCCAGCAGCTTGATATCGGCGGCGCTTAAGGGCACTGAAGCTTTCTTT
many	.	TRBV7-9	TRBJ2-1	CASSVYASSYNEQFF	TGTGCCAGCAGCGTTTATGCGAGCTCCTACAATGAGCAGTTCTTC
.	.	TRBV7-2	TRBJ1-6	CASSLTRETLHF	TGTGCCAGCAGCTTAACGCGGGAGACCCTCCACTTT
few	.	TRBV6-5	TRBJ1-3	CASSYDRQGNTIYF	TGTGCCAGCAGTTACGACCGACAGGGAAACACCATATATTTT
many	TRBD1	TRBV20-1	TRBJ2-4	CSASDRAKVVEYF	TGCAGTGCTTCGGACAGGGCCAAGGTAGTCGAGTACTTC
many	TRBD2	TRBV6-5	TRBJ2-7	CASSYSGTAYEQYF	TGTGCCAGCAGTTACAGCGGGACGGCCTACGAGCAGTACTTC
.	TRBD1	TRBV4-1	TRBJ1-5	CASSQNDRDNQPQHF	TGCGCCAGCAGCCAAAATGACAGGGACAATCAGCCCCAGCATTTT
.	.	TRBV7-2	TRBJ2-3	CASSLGPWADTQYF	TGTGCCAGCAGCTTAGGTCCATGGGCAGATACGCAGTATTTT
many	.	TRBV5-1	TRBJ2-3	CASSPRQDTDTQYF	TGCGCCAGCAGCCCAAGACAAGATACAGATACGCAGTATTTT
many	.	TRBV5-1	TRBJ2-2	CASSLVGDFNTGELFF	TGCGCCAGCAGCTTGGTAGGGGACTTTAACACCGGGGAGCTGTTTTTT
many	TRBD1	TRBV7-6	TRBJ1-2	CASSLLAGQGVYTF	TGTGCCAGCAGCCTACTTGCGGGACAGGGGGTTTACACCTTC
many	.	TRBV5-6	TRBJ2-5	CASSLLQGRPKMTQYF	TGTGCCAGCAGCTTGCTTCAGGGGAGACCCAAGATGACCCAGTACTTC